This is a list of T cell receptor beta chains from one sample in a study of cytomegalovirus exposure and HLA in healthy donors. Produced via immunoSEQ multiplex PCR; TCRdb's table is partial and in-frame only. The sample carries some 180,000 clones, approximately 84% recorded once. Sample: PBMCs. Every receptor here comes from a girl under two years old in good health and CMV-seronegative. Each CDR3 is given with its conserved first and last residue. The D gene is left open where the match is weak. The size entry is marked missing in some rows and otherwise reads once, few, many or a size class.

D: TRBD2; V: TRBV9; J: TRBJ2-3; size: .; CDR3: CASSVDGRGGSTQYF; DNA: TGTGCCAGCAGCGTTGACGGGAGGGGGGGGAGTACGCAGTATTTT
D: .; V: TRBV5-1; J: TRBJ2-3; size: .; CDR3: CASSLAVSTDTQYF; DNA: TGCGCCAGCAGCTTGGCGGTCTCAACAGATACGCAGTATTTT
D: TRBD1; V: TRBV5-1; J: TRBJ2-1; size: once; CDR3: CASSRGQGKTNEQFF; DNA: TGCGCCAGCAGCAGGGGACAGGGGAAGACCAATGAGCAGTTCTTC
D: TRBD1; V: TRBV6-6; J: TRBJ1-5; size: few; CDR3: CASSYRPGGGQPQHF; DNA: TGTGCCAGCAGTTACCGCCCAGGGGGCGGTCAGCCCCAGCATTTT
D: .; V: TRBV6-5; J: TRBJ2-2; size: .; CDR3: CASRRSTGELFF; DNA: TGTGCCAGCAGAAGGAGCACCGGGGAGCTGTTTTTT
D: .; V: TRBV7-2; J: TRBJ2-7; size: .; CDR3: CASSFLTYEQYF; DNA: TGTGCCAGCAGCTTCCTTACCTACGAGCAGTACTTC
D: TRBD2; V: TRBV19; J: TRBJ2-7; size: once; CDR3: CASSPRGGLAATSYEQYF; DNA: TGTGCCAGTAGTCCCCGGGGGGGCCTAGCGGCCACCTCCTACGAGCAGTACTTC
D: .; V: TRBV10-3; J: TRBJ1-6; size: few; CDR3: CAISESTVNSPLHF; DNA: TGTGCCATCAGTGAGTCGACAGTTAATTCACCCCTCCACTTT
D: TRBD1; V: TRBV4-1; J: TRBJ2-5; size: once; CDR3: CASSQPDRQGELFGVETQYF; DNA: TGCGCCAGCAGCCAGCCCGATCGACAGGGTGAGCTGTTTGGAGTAGAGACCCAGTACTTC
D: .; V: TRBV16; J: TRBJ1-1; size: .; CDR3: CASSHYTEAFF; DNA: TGTGCCAGCAGCCACTACACTGAAGCTTTCTTT